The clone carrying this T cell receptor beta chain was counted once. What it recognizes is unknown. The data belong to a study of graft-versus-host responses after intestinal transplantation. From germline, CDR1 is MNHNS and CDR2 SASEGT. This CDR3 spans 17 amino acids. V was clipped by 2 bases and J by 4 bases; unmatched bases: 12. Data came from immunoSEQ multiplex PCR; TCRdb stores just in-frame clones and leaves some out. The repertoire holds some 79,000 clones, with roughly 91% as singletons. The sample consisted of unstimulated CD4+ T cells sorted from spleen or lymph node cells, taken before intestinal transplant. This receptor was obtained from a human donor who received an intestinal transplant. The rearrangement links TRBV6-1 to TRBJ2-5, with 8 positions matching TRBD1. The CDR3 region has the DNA TGTGCCAGCAGTGAAACGATCCTCAGGGGGCCGATAGAGACCCAGTACTTC. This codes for CASSETILRGPIETQYF.